Listed below are T cell receptor beta chains from one sample, sequenced in a study of blood T cell repertoires in COVID-19. Using immunoSEQ multiplex PCR, the repertoire was profiled, and TCRdb retains in-frame clones only, with some absent. This sample has over 130,000 clones; about 85% occur once, and the top ten carry under 3%. The sequenced material came from peripheral blood. Every receptor here comes from a human donor with COVID-19, enrolled during active disease. The donor label of this sample is uncertain. Each CDR3 is given with its conserved first and last residue. D genes are given only for firm matches. Not every row has a clone size; where given, it reads once, few, many or a size class.

D	V	size	J	DNA	CDR3
-	TRBV3-1/TRBV3-2	-	TRBJ2-3	TGTGCCAGCAGCCAAGGGACAGGCACAGATACGCAGTATTTT	CASSQGTGTDTQYF
-	TRBV5-4	few	TRBJ1-1	TGTGCCAGCAGAGTCCGTGGAGACACTGAAGCTTTCTTT	CASRVRGDTEAFF
TRBD1	TRBV30	-	TRBJ1-5	TGTGCCTGGAGCCGGACAGGGCCTCAGCCCCAGCATTTT	CAWSRTGPQPQHF
-	TRBV25-1	-	TRBJ2-3	TGTGCCAGCAGTGAATATGAGGGAACAGATACGCAGTATTTT	CASSEYEGTDTQYF
-	TRBV4-1	once	TRBJ2-7	TGCGCCAGCAGCTACTCTTCCTCAGGTCGGTCCTACGAGCAGTACTTC	CASSYSSSGRSYEQYF
-	TRBV14	few	TRBJ2-7	TGTGCCAGCAGCCAGAGGGATAGCCCAATCTACGAGCAGTACTTC	CASSQRDSPIYEQYF
TRBD1	TRBV6-5	-	TRBJ2-7	TGTGCCAGTATTACCGGGACAGGGAGGGACTACGAGCAGTACTTC	CASITGTGRDYEQYF
-	TRBV29-1	-	TRBJ1-1	TGCAGCGTTGACGAGGGGGTGAACACTGAAGCTTTCTTT	CSVDEGVNTEAFF
-	TRBV19	few	TRBJ1-5	TGTGCCAGTAGTAGACACCACTTAAATCAGCCCCAGCATTTT	CASSRHHLNQPQHF
-	TRBV6-6	-	TRBJ1-5	TGTGCCAGCAGTTACCAGGAAATGCCCCAGCATTTT	CASSYQEMPQHF
-	TRBV6-1	-	TRBJ2-3	TGTGCCAGCAGTGAATCCCCAGGGATTACAGATACGCAGTATTTT	CASSESPGITDTQYF
-	TRBV5-1	-	TRBJ1-1	TGCGCCAGCACCTTGGGGACTGAGAACACTGAAGCTTTCTTT	CASTLGTENTEAFF
-	TRBV5-5	-	TRBJ2-3	TGTGCCAGCAGCTGGGCCCCTCAGGGGGATACGCAGTATTTT	CASSWAPQGDTQYF
-	TRBV6-5	-	TRBJ1-6	TGTGCCAGCAGTACAGGGCGGTATTCACCCCTCCACTTT	CASSTGRYSPLHF
TRBD2	TRBV3-1/TRBV3-2	-	TRBJ2-3	TGTGCCAGCAGCCAGGGGAGCGGGGGGGTCACAGATACGCAGTATTTT	CASSQGSGGVTDTQYF
-	TRBV2	-	TRBJ2-1	TGTGCCAGCAGTTATTCCGTGGAGCAGTTCTTC	CASSYSVEQFF
-	TRBV4-2	-	TRBJ1-1	TGTGCCAGCAGCCAAGGATTTAGGGACATAACTATGAACACTGAAGCTTTCTTT	CASSQGFRDITMNTEAFF
-	TRBV6-2/TRBV6-3	-	TRBJ1-5	TGTGCCAGCAGCCCTCCCCCAGGAACAGGGTCTCAGCCCCAGCATTTT	CASSPPPGTGSQPQHF
TRBD1	TRBV14	-	TRBJ1-6	TGTGCCAGCAGCTACCTACAGGGGCCCCTCCACTTT	CASSYLQGPLHF
TRBD2	TRBV5-4	-	TRBJ2-3	TGTGCCAGCAGCCTAAGACTAGCGGGGAGCACAGATACGCAGTATTTT	CASSLRLAGSTDTQYF
-	TRBV29-1	-	TRBJ1-5	TGCAGCGCAGCAAACGTGGATCAGCCCCAGCATTTT	CSAANVDQPQHF
-	TRBV3-1/TRBV3-2	-	TRBJ2-5	TGTGCCAGCGACGGGGTGCCGGGGACCCAGTACTTC	CASDGVPGTQYF
TRBD2	TRBV7-7	-	TRBJ2-5	TGTGCCAGCAGCCCCCGACTAGCGTGGCAGGAAGAGACCCAGTACTTC	CASSPRLAWQEETQYF
-	TRBV5-1	-	TRBJ2-7	TGCGCCAGCAGCTCCAGCTCCTACGAGCAGTACTTC	CASSSSSYEQYF
-	TRBV25-1	once	TRBJ1-2	TGTGCCAGCAGTGAGGTGTTGGGAGGGAACTATGGCTACACCTTC	CASSEVLGGNYGYTF
-	TRBV19	-	TRBJ1-4	TGTGCCAGTACCTTGGTTCAAGGCGGGGAAAAACTGTTTTTT	CASTLVQGGEKLFF
TRBD2	TRBV3-1/TRBV3-2	-	TRBJ2-1	TGTGCCAGCAGCCAAGATGCACTAGCGGGGGGTGGGCAGTTCTTC	CASSQDALAGGGQFF
-	TRBV11-2	few	TRBJ1-3	TGTGCCAGCAGCTTAGACCTAACAGCTGGAAACACCATATATTTT	CASSLDLTAGNTIYF
-	TRBV7-9	-	TRBJ1-1	TGTGCCAGCAGCTTAGCTCGCGTTATGAACACTGAAGCTTTCTTT	CASSLARVMNTEAFF
TRBD1	TRBV7-6	once	TRBJ2-2	TGTGCCAGCAGCCCCTGGACAGGGGCGAACACCGGGGAGCTGTTTTTT	CASSPWTGANTGELFF
TRBD2	TRBV25-1	-	TRBJ2-1	TGTGCCAGCAGTGATCCGACTAGCGGGGAGGGCGGGTACGATGAGCAGTTCTTC	CASSDPTSGEGGYDEQFF
TRBD1	TRBV18	-	TRBJ2-3	TGTGCCAGCTCACTTACCGGGACAGGGGGCGTAGATACGCAGTATTTT	CASSLTGTGGVDTQYF
-	TRBV19	-	TRBJ1-6	TGTGCCAGTAGTGCGCAAAGCTCCTATAATTCACCCCTCCACTTT	CASSAQSSYNSPLHF
-	TRBV12-3/TRBV12-4	once	TRBJ1-2	TGTGCCAGCAGCGACTGGTCCTTACGGGGCTACACCTTC	CASSDWSLRGYTF
-	TRBV7-3	-	TRBJ1-6	TGTGCCAGCAGCTTAGGAAGAGGGCCCCTCCACTTT	CASSLGRGPLHF
-	TRBV6-5	-	TRBJ2-2	TGTGCCAGCAGTTACTCCCGGGACACCGGGGAGCTGTTTTTT	CASSYSRDTGELFF
TRBD2	TRBV7-9	-	TRBJ2-3	TGTGCCAGCAGCATACTAGCGGGGGCCCCGGAAGGGGCAGATACGCAGTATTTT	CASSILAGAPEGADTQYF
TRBD1	TRBV27	-	TRBJ2-5	TGTGCCAGCAGTCCGGGGACAGACCAAGAGACCCAGTACTTC	CASSPGTDQETQYF